The 21 T cell receptor beta chains in this list originate from one sample, sequenced in a study of T-cell memory formation after mild COVID-19. TCRdb processed the 5' RACE reads anew with MiXCR; each CDR3 protein has one entry. This sample has around 130,000 distinct CDR3 sequences, with approximately 5.9% found just once. Input material: PBMCs or a T cell subset sorted from them (not recorded which). The receptors originated from an adult woman who had mild COVID-19 (a few samples of this study predate the infection). Cell type and time point are not known.

This clonotype was seen repeatedly, ten times or more. The V and J genes are TRBV7-9 and TRBJ1-5; maybe TRBD1 (6 bases). The CDR3 is made up of 14 amino acids. V shed 5 bases and J shed 4 bases, with 12 bases lying between them. The germline CDR1 and CDR2 sequences are SEHNR and FQNEAQ (reference sequence). CDR3 in amino acids: CASSLQGGNQPQHF. The DNA of the CDR3 is TGTGCCAGCAGCCTACAGGGTGGAAATCAGCCCCAGCATTTT.

The chain employs TRBV20-1 and TRBJ2-1; 8 positions match TRBD2. The germline gives CDR1 DFQATT, CDR2 SNEGSKA (reference sequence). This CDR3 spans 14 amino acids. V shed 1 base, J shed 10 bases, and the junction held 9 bases outside the gene matches. The CDR3 loop reads CSARVGRGGWEQFF. For the CDR3, the DNA is TGCAGTGCTAGAGTAGGACGGGGGGGCTGGGAGCAGTTCTTC.

This clonotype was counted ten times or more. The chain carries TRBV5-6 and TRBJ2-5, with 11 nucleotides matching TRBD2. CDR1 is SGHDT, CDR2 YYEEEE, per germline. The CDR3 contains 15 residues. V was pared by 2 bases and J by 4 bases, with 4 bases of the junction left unmatched. This CDR3 is CASSLLAGARETQYF. CDR3 nucleotides: TGTGCCAGCAGCTTACTAGCGGGGGCCAGAGAGACCCAGTACTTC.

This clonotype has a count of ten or more. V gene TRBV4-2 combines with J gene TRBJ2-1; D not resolved. The CDR3 runs 15 residues. CDR1 LGHNA and CDR2 YNFKEQ come from the germline V gene. V dropped 0 bases and J dropped 5 bases, with 11 bases sitting between them. The CDR3 spells CASSQDEATNNEQFF. CDR3 DNA sequence: TGTGCCAGCAGCCAAGATGAAGCTACTAACAATGAGCAGTTCTTC.

This clonotype was detected many times. The V gene is TRBV29-1, the J gene TRBJ1-1, with unresolved D. From germline, CDR1 is SQVTM and CDR2 ANQGSEA. This CDR3 comprises 13 residues. V dropped 3 bases and J dropped 1 base, with 9 bases sitting between them. CDR3 sequence: CSVDPFTNTEAFF. The CDR3 DNA follows: TGCAGCGTTGACCCCTTTACGAACACTGAAGCTTTCTTT.

This clonotype was recorded a few times. The chain couples TRBV7-3 to TRBJ2-1; 13 bases line up with TRBD2. There are 15 residues in the CDR3. Germline V gives CDR1 SGHTA, CDR2 FQGTGA. The ends lost 7 bases at V and 4 bases at J; junction bases unmatched: 4. CDR3 in amino acids: CASTGGLAGYNEQFF. The CDR3 DNA follows: TGTGCCAGCACCGGGGGACTAGCGGGGTACAATGAGCAGTTCTTC.

There are a few counts of this clonotype. The chain employs TRBV4-3 and TRBJ2-4; D uncertain. CDR1 is LGHNA and CDR2 is YSLEER in the germline V gene. The CDR3 consists of 15 residues. Trimming removed 0 bases at V and 9 bases at J, with 15 bases between. CDR3 in amino acids: CASSQEAFGSRIQYF. The CDR3 DNA reads TGCGCCAGCAGCCAAGAAGCTTTCGGTAGTCGCATTCAGTACTTC.

Only a few counts were recorded for this clonotype. This chain joins TRBV12-3 or TRBV12-4 and TRBJ2-1, with 9 positions matching TRBD2. The trim removed 3 bases at V and 6 bases at J, leaving 9 bases unmatched. The CDR3 is 16 residues long. CDR3 sequence: CASSFPRLAGPNEQFF. CDR3 in DNA: TGTGCCAGCAGTTTTCCGAGGCTAGCGGGACCCAATGAGCAGTTCTTC.

This clonotype was found a few times. The chain recombines TRBV3-1 with TRBJ1-3, with a weak D call TRBD1 (6 bases). The CDR3 totals 16 residues. Germline V gene lookup returns CDR1 LGHDT and CDR2 YNNKEL (reference sequence). Between the trimmed V and J ends, which lost 1 base and 0 bases, there was a span of 10 bases. CDR3 residues: CASSQGGTISGNTIYF. CDR3 DNA: TGTGCCAGCAGCCAAGGAGGGACAATCTCTGGAAACACCATATATTTT.

This clonotype was picked up a small number of times. The chain recombines TRBV5-5 with TRBJ2-3; TRBD2 is a possible D gene (8 bases). Germline V gene sequence: CDR1 SGHKS, CDR2 YYEKEE (reference sequence). V was shortened by 4 bases and J by 4 bases, with 31 bases between the two germline ends. The CDR3 has 20 residues. The CDR3 nucleotides read TGTGCCAGCAGCCGACCCATACAGGGGAATCAAGCGGGAGACCCAGATACGCAGTATTTT. It encodes CASSRPIQGNQAGDPDTQYF. The variable domain in full, with the rest retrieved from reference TRBV5-5 and TRBJ2-3, is DAGVTQSPTHLIKTRGQQVTLRCSPISGHKSVSWYQQVLGQGPQFIFQYYEKEERGRGNFPDRFSARQFPNYSSELNVNALLLGDSALYLCASSRPIQGNQAGDPDTQYFGPGTRLTVL.

This clonotype was detected only a few times. The chain combines TRBV29-1 with TRBJ2-1; D ambiguous. Trimming pared 4 bases from V and 3 bases from J, leaving 7 bases between. Germline lookup yields CDR1 SQVTM and CDR2 ANQGSEA. The CDR3 covers 12 residues. The DNA for the CDR3 is TGCAGCGTTGGCCAGGTCTACAATGAGCAGTTCTTC. This encodes CSVGQVYNEQFF.

This clonotype was recorded many times. This sequence joins TRBV6-2 or TRBV6-3 and TRBJ1-5; perhaps TRBD1 as D (5 bases). The CDR3 totals 15 residues. V gave up 5 bases and J gave up 4 bases, with 15 bases separating them. Germline V CDR1 and CDR2: MNHEY, SVGEGT. The CDR3 sequence is CASSGRDLKNQPQHF. CDR3 nucleotides: TGTGCCAGCAGTGGGAGGGACCTCAAGAATCAGCCCCAGCATTTT.

This clonotype was seen many times. The chain recombines TRBV6-5 with TRBJ1-2; weak D call: TRBD1 (5 bases). This CDR3 contains 13 residues. The V gene lost 2 bases and the J gene lost 8 bases, with 12 bases spanning the gap. The germline gives CDR1 MNHEY, CDR2 SVGAGI. CDR3 sequence (DNA): TGTGCCAGCAGTTACAATGGGGCCCAAGGCTACACCTTC. Protein sequence: CASSYNGAQGYTF.

This clonotype appeared many times. The CDR3 loop is CASSLTEQETQYF. In DNA form, the CDR3 reads TGTGCCAGCAGTCTGACAGAACAAGAGACCCAGTACTTC. The gene calls are TRBV12-3 or TRBV12-4 and TRBJ2-5; D is possibly TRBD1 (5 bases). Between the trimmed V and J ends, which lost 5 bases and 2 bases, there was a span of 9 bases. This CDR3 has 13 amino acids.

The table lists this clonotype with a few counts. V gene TRBV6-1 combines with J gene TRBJ1-2; D ambiguous. V was pared by 0 bases and J by 8 bases, with 7 bases between. The CDR3 length is 12 residues. Germline lookup yields CDR1 MNHNS and CDR2 SASEGT. CDR3 sequence reads: CASSEALGGYTF. In DNA, the CDR3 is TGTGCCAGCAGTGAAGCTCTGGGCGGCTACACCTTC.

This clonotype was counted between two and nine times. This chain links TRBV18 with TRBJ1-6, with 9 bases identical to TRBD1. This CDR3 contains 15 residues. The germline CDR1 and CDR2 sequences are KGHSH and LQKENI. V shed 7 bases and J 6 bases; nucleotides not matched to a gene: 7. In DNA, the CDR3 is TGTGCCAGCTTCCGGGACAGGGCTCCTAATTCACCCCTCCACTTT. Amino acid sequence: CASFRDRAPNSPLHF.

The chain links TRBV18 to TRBJ1-2; tentative D call: TRBD1 (5 bases). The CDR3 covers 16 residues. Trimming stripped 0 bases from V and 4 bases from J, with 15 bases between. Germline V gene lookup returns CDR1 KGHSH and CDR2 LQKENI. The CDR3 loop reads CASSPPPVKGPYGYTF. The CDR3 DNA is TGTGCCAGCTCACCACCCCCGGTAAAGGGGCCCTATGGCTACACCTTC.

This clonotype occurred many times. The rearrangement uses TRBV12-3 or TRBV12-4 and TRBJ2-7, with D tentatively TRBD1 (6 bases). V shed 0 bases and J shed 3 bases, with 12 bases lying between them. The CDR3 loop spans 15 amino acids. The CDR3 nucleotides are TGTGCCAGCAGTTTAGCGATAACACAGGGCTACGAGCAGTACTTC. Protein: CASSLAITQGYEQYF.

This clonotype was detected a few times. This chain links TRBV11-2 with TRBJ1-5; 8 bases line up with TRBD1. Germline V CDR1 and CDR2: SGHAT, FQNNGV. The length of the CDR3 is 15 residues. Trimming took 0 bases from V and 6 from J; bases not matched to a gene: 4. This CDR3 is CASSLEPGGFQPQHF. CDR3 sequence (DNA): TGTGCCAGCAGCTTAGAACCAGGGGGCTTTCAGCCCCAGCATTTT. Based on the CDR3 plus reference TRBV11-2 and TRBJ1-5, the full variable domain is EAGVAQSPRYKIIEKRQSVAFWCNPISGHATLYWYQQILGQGPKLLIQFQNNGVVDDSQLPKDRFSAERLKGVDSTLKIQPAKLEDSAVYLCASSLEPGGFQPQHFGDGTRLSIL.

This clonotype has just a few counts. The chain employs TRBV10-2 and TRBJ1-5; no clear D gene. Germline values: CDR1 WSHSY, CDR2 SAAADI. Trimming removed 3 bases from V and 0 bases from J, with 3 bases in between. The CDR3 consists of 13 residues. CDR3 coding DNA: TGCGCCAGCAGTGAAAATAGCAATCAGCCCCAGCATTTT. Its translation: CASSENSNQPQHF.

This clonotype was counted a few times. The chain uses TRBV15 and TRBJ2-1, with TRBD2 matching over 15 bases. Losses at the gene ends were 8 bases for V and 6 bases for J; bases not matched to a gene: 8. From germline, CDR1 is LNHNV and CDR2 YYDKDF (reference sequence). The CDR3 length is 16 residues. For the CDR3, the DNA is TGTGCCACCCGGACTAGCGGGAGGGGCAGGGGCAATGAGCAGTTCTTC. Protein: CATRTSGRGRGNEQFF.